Listed below are T cell receptor beta chains from one sample, sequenced in a study of T-cell reconstitution after alpha-beta-depleted transplantation in children. A single record per CDR3 protein comes from TCRdb applying MiXCR to the PCR reads. The data hold about 350,000 distinct CDR3 sequences, with roughly 14% observed a single time. Sequences were derived from PBMCs, sampled from the stem cell graft. The receptors were gathered from a human donor who donated a stem cell graft to a child with Fanconi anemia. Both conserved end residues are part of each CDR3. A D gene is named only where the DNA matches it firmly. The size entry is marked missing in some rows and otherwise reads once, few, many or a size class.

j_gene	v_gene	d_gene	abundance	CDR3nt	CDR3aa
TRBJ2-1	TRBV6-1	NA	few	TGTGCCAGCAGGGCGACAGTCTACAATGAGCAGTTCTTC	CASRATVYNEQFF
TRBJ1-4	TRBV5-1	TRBD1	few	TGCGCCAGCAGCTTGGCTGACAGGGGAAGTTGGTCTAATGAAAAACTGTTTTTT	CASSLADRGSWSNEKLFF
TRBJ1-2	TRBV3-1	NA	few	TGTGCCAGCAGCCTACAGGGAAGTAACTATGGCTACACCTTC	CASSLQGSNYGYTF
TRBJ1-6	TRBV12-3/TRBV12-4	NA	NA	TGTGTCAGCAGTTTACAGAGCTCACCCCTCCACTTT	CVSSLQSSPLHF
TRBJ1-5	TRBV27	NA	many	TGTGCCAGCAGTTTCTACGGGACTCAGAATCAGCCCCAGCATTTT	CASSFYGTQNQPQHF
TRBJ2-5	TRBV5-5	TRBD1	few	TGTGCCAGCAGCCCCCACCTAGGGACAGGGGGACAGACCCAGTACTTC	CASSPHLGTGGQTQYF
TRBJ2-3	TRBV4-3	NA	few	TGCGCCAGCGGACCTCTGGCAGGTACAGATACGCAGTATTTT	CASGPLAGTDTQYF
TRBJ1-1	TRBV6-5	NA	many	TGTGCCAGCAGTTTTCCGGGACGGCAGAACACTGAAGCTTTCTTT	CASSFPGRQNTEAFF
TRBJ2-1	TRBV5-1	NA	few	TGCGCCAGCAGCTTATTTCAGGGAATCTCCTACAATGAGCAGTTCTTC	CASSLFQGISYNEQFF
TRBJ2-3	TRBV13	TRBD1	many	TGTGCCAGCAGCCCTGGGACAGGGCGGGGAGATACGCAGTATTTT	CASSPGTGRGDTQYF
TRBJ1-2	TRBV20-1	TRBD1	few	TGCAGTGCTAGAGATCAAACAGGGGGCGTTGCCTATGGCTACACCTTC	CSARDQTGGVAYGYTF
TRBJ1-1	TRBV20-1	NA	NA	TGCAGTGCCCGAGGGGGTTCTACTGAAGCTTTCTTT	CSARGGSTEAFF
TRBJ2-3	TRBV6-1	TRBD1	once	TGTGCCAGCAGTCGAAATAACTACCGGGACAGGATTCCCTTGACTCCTCGCATGCAGTATTTT	CASSRNNYRDRIPLTPRMQYF
TRBJ2-5	TRBV4-3	NA	few	TGCGCCAGCTTTGGGGAGGCTGCTGAAGAGACCCAGTACTTC	CASFGEAAEETQYF
TRBJ1-2	TRBV20-1	TRBD1	NA	TGCAGTGCTTGGCCCGGGACAGGGTATGGCTACACCTTC	CSAWPGTGYGYTF
TRBJ2-3	TRBV2	NA	NA	TGTGCCAGCAGTGGGGGCTTTACGCAGTATTTT	CASSGGFTQYF
TRBJ1-5	TRBV7-2	NA	NA	TGTGCCAGCAGCTTAGCAGCCGTCCAATTTGCCCAGCATTTT	CASSLAAVQFAQHF
TRBJ1-2	TRBV3-1	TRBD1	NA	TGTGCCAGCAGCCAAGGTACAGGGGAATATGGCTACACCTTC	CASSQGTGEYGYTF
TRBJ1-2	TRBV7-2	NA	NA	TGTGCCAGCAGCGTAACTGCAGGGGCTGGTGGCTACACCTTC	CASSVTAGAGGYTF
TRBJ2-3	TRBV5-1	NA	many	TGCGCCAGCAGCTTGGGACAGGAGGGAGATACGCAGTATTTT	CASSLGQEGDTQYF
TRBJ2-7	TRBV20-1	NA	few	TGCAGTGCTGGGGCGGACTACGAGCAGTACTTC	CSAGADYEQYF
TRBJ2-1	TRBV15	NA	many	TGTGCCACCAGCAGAGGACAGGTTTACAATGAGCAGTTCTTC	CATSRGQVYNEQFF
TRBJ2-3	TRBV2	TRBD2	NA	TGTGCCAATCCGGGGGGACTAGCGGCGAGCACAGATACGCAGTATTTT	CANPGGLAASTDTQYF
TRBJ1-1	TRBV20-1	NA	few	TGCAGTGCTAGAGATCCCCAGGGACACGACACTGAAGCTTTCTTT	CSARDPQGHDTEAFF
TRBJ1-1	TRBV19	NA	NA	TGTGCCAGTGCGAGAGGATTGAACACTGAAGCTTTCTTT	CASARGLNTEAFF
TRBJ1-4	TRBV5-1	TRBD1	NA	TGCGCCAGCCGGTCGGGACAGGGTAATGAAAAACTGTTTTTT	CASRSGQGNEKLFF
TRBJ1-1	TRBV19	NA	few	TGTGCCAGTAGTATCGGGGGATCTGTAACTGAAGCTTTCTTT	CASSIGGSVTEAFF
TRBJ2-1	TRBV29-1	NA	NA	TGCAGCGTTGCGGCCTGGGTGGTATCCCGGCATGAGCAGTTCTTC	CSVAAWVVSRHEQFF
TRBJ2-7	TRBV10-3	NA	NA	TGTGCCATCAGTGTGGGGGCAGACTACGAGCAGTACTTC	CAISVGADYEQYF
TRBJ2-1	TRBV27	TRBD1	many	TGTGCCAGCAGTTGGACAGGGGGAGATGAGCAGTTCTTC	CASSWTGGDEQFF
TRBJ2-1	TRBV29-1	NA	NA	TGCAGCGGCTCTGAGGGGAATGAGCAGTTCTTC	CSGSEGNEQFF
TRBJ1-1	TRBV5-1	NA	NA	TGCGCCAGCAGCTTTCGGTCCACGGGCAGCACTGAAGCTTTCTTT	CASSFRSTGSTEAFF
TRBJ2-1	TRBV4-3	NA	many	TGCGCCAGCAGCCAAGATTTGGGGCAGGGGCTCTACAATGAGCAGTTCTTC	CASSQDLGQGLYNEQFF
TRBJ2-7	TRBV7-2	TRBD2	NA	TGTGCCAGCAGCTTAGGGACTAGCTTCGTGGCGATGTCCTACGAGCAGTACTTC	CASSLGTSFVAMSYEQYF
TRBJ2-3	TRBV5-1	NA	few	TGCGCCAGCAGCCAATCGGGGGGCGAGTCGGATACGCAGTATTTT	CASSQSGGESDTQYF
TRBJ1-1	TRBV2	TRBD1	NA	TGTGCCAGCAGTCCCCGGGGCAGGGGGCCCACTGAAGCTTTCTTT	CASSPRGRGPTEAFF
TRBJ1-1	TRBV12-3/TRBV12-4	NA	few	TGTGCCAGCAGAGATGCCTGGGACACTGAAGCTTTCTTT	CASRDAWDTEAFF
TRBJ2-2	TRBV18	NA	NA	TGTGCCAGCTCACCAAATGCGGGAAACACCAGGGAGCTGTTTTTT	CASSPNAGNTRELFF
TRBJ2-3	TRBV5-4	NA	NA	TGTGCCAGCAGCTTGGAAGTGGGGGCAGATACGCAGTATTTT	CASSLEVGADTQYF
TRBJ2-2	TRBV5-1	NA	many	TGCGCCAGCAGCCAAGGCTTCGGGAACACCGGGGAGCTGTTTTTT	CASSQGFGNTGELFF
TRBJ1-4	TRBV28	TRBD1	NA	TGTGCCAGTACGACAGGGGTGTTGTTCGAAAAACTGTTTTTT	CASTTGVLFEKLFF
TRBJ2-3	TRBV11-2	NA	many	TGTGCCAGCAGTCCCACGTCCGGAGTAACGCAGTATTTT	CASSPTSGVTQYF
TRBJ2-1	TRBV20-1	TRBD2	many	TGCAGTGCTTCCCGGACTAGCGATAATGAGCAGTTCTTC	CSASRTSDNEQFF
TRBJ2-2	TRBV7-9	TRBD1	many	TGTGCCAGCAGTTATACGAAGGGGGCTTCGAACACCGGGGAGCTGTTTTTT	CASSYTKGASNTGELFF
TRBJ1-2	TRBV7-6	TRBD1	many	TGTGCCAGCAGCCCGACTCTGACAGGGCCCGACTATGGCTACACCTTC	CASSPTLTGPDYGYTF
TRBJ1-5	TRBV6-2/TRBV6-3	TRBD1	NA	TGTGCCAGCAGTTACTCGTCCCCCCGGGACAGGGCGAATAGCAATCAGCCCCAGCATTTT	CASSYSSPRDRANSNQPQHF
TRBJ2-2	TRBV20-1	NA	few	TGCAGTGCTAGATCGCGGGACACAGTAGAAACCGGGGAGCTGTTTTTT	CSARSRDTVETGELFF
TRBJ1-4	TRBV4-2	NA	NA	TGTGCCAGCAGCCAGCTCACCGGGGGTAATGAAAAACTGTTTTTT	CASSQLTGGNEKLFF
TRBJ2-1	TRBV27	NA	NA	TGTGCCAGCAGTTCTCCACGGACAGGCGGGGCTGGCTACAATGAGCAGTTCTTC	CASSSPRTGGAGYNEQFF
TRBJ2-3	TRBV29-1	NA	many	TGCAGCGCCCAAAGGCTAGGAACGCAGTATTTT	CSAQRLGTQYF
TRBJ2-7	TRBV12-3/TRBV12-4	NA	NA	TGTGCCAGCAGTCCGCGAGGTCCCACCTACGAGCAGTACTTC	CASSPRGPTYEQYF
TRBJ1-2	TRBV25-1	NA	NA	TGTGCCAGCCAAGGCCCTTTGGAGGGCTACACCTTC	CASQGPLEGYTF
TRBJ2-3	TRBV4-3	NA	few	TGCGCCAGCAGCGCCCAAGTGGCTAGCACAGATACGCAGTATTTT	CASSAQVASTDTQYF
TRBJ1-2	TRBV20-1	NA	many	TGCAGTGCTAGTAATCACCCCCTTGGTGGCTACACCTTC	CSASNHPLGGYTF
TRBJ1-2	TRBV2	NA	NA	TGTGCCACCCCAAGGAGTGATGGCTACACCTTC	CATPRSDGYTF